This is a list of T cell receptor beta chains from one sample in a study of blood T cell repertoires in COVID-19. Assay used: immunoSEQ multiplex PCR; TCRdb lists only in-frame clones, some missing. Found here are some 87,000 clones, more than 60% of them singletons; the top ten hold 20%. The material sequenced was peripheral blood. These receptors were collected from a woman older than 75 with active or convalescent COVID-19. Both conserved end residues are part of each CDR3. D genes are given only for firm matches. Clone sizes are given selectively: once, few, many, or a class where the clone is expanded.

j_call clone_size d_call v_call cdr3_nt cdr3_aa
TRBJ1-6 . TRBD1 TRBV15 TGTGCCACCAGCAGAGGAGACAGGGTTGATTCACCCCTCCACTTT CATSRGDRVDSPLHF
TRBJ2-1 few TRBD2 TRBV5-5 TGTGCCAGCAGCACAACGCCGGCTAGCGGGGGGCTACGTTCCCTTGAGCAGTTCTTC CASSTTPASGGLRSLEQFF
TRBJ2-1 . . TRBV19 TGTGCCAGTAGTAGGGGGGAATTGAGCTCCTACAATGAGCAGTTCTTC CASSRGELSSYNEQFF
TRBJ1-4 . TRBD1 TRBV10-2 TGCGCCAGCAGGTCCGGCGGGACAGGGAACGAAAAACTGTTTTTT CASRSGGTGNEKLFF
TRBJ2-7 . TRBD1 TRBV7-2 TGTGCCAGCAGCTTACCTACAGGGGACGAGCAGTACTTC CASSLPTGDEQYF
TRBJ2-1 . . TRBV5-4 TGTGCCAGCAGCCATGGGGGGGGCCTGGACAATGAGCAGTTCTTC CASSHGGGLDNEQFF
TRBJ2-5 . TRBD2 TRBV2 TGTGCCAGCAGCGGCGGGGGACAAGAGACCCAGTACTTC CASSGGGQETQYF
TRBJ2-4 . . TRBV5-1 TGCGCCAGCAGCTTCGACTCTAGCGTACTTAACATTCAGTACTTC CASSFDSSVLNIQYF
TRBJ1-1 . TRBD1 TRBV10-1 TGCGCCAGCAGTACGGGACAGCCTGGCGCTGAAGCTTTCTTT CASSTGQPGAEAFF
TRBJ1-1 . . TRBV6-5 TGTGCCAGCAGCCTCGGGGGACCGAACACTGAAGCTTTCTTT CASSLGGPNTEAFF
TRBJ1-1 . TRBD1 TRBV15 TGTGCCACCAGCAGACAGGGGGCTTGGACTGAAGCTTTCTTT CATSRQGAWTEAFF
TRBJ1-2 . TRBD1 TRBV6-1 TGTGCCAGCAGTGAAGACAGGGGGCAAGAAGGCTACACCTTC CASSEDRGQEGYTF
TRBJ1-6 . . TRBV28 TGTGCCAGCACGCCAGGGGTGAATAATTCACCCCTCCACTTT CASTPGVNNSPLHF
TRBJ2-3 . TRBD2 TRBV2 TGTGCCAGCAGCGCCGGGACTAGCGGGGTGGGTACGCAGTATTTT CASSAGTSGVGTQYF
TRBJ1-3 . . TRBV9 TGTGCCAGCAGCGTTGCCCTGACAGAGTCTGGAAACACCATATATTTT CASSVALTESGNTIYF
TRBJ2-5 . . TRBV19 TGTGCCAGTAGTATAACCTTTCGGGAGACCCAGTACTTC CASSITFRETQYF
TRBJ2-7 . TRBD1 TRBV9 TGTGCCAGCAGCGCCCGGACAGGGGGTGAGCAGTACTTC CASSARTGGEQYF
TRBJ1-5 once . TRBV7-6 TGTGCCAGCAGCTTAACGGGGGACCCCCAACAGCCCCAGCATTTT CASSLTGDPQQPQHF
TRBJ2-7 . . TRBV6-6 TGTGCCAGCAGTTACTCCGGGGACGAGCAGTACTTC CASSYSGDEQYF
TRBJ2-7 . . TRBV6-2/TRBV6-3 TGTGCCAGCAGTTACGTTTCGGGAACCTACGAGCAGTACTTC CASSYVSGTYEQYF
TRBJ1-2 . TRBD1 TRBV5-4 TGTGCCAGCAGCGGTAAACCGGGACAGATCTATGGCTACACCTTC CASSGKPGQIYGYTF
TRBJ2-7 . . TRBV7-8 TGTGCCAGCAGCTCAGAGGCGGGGGCCGGCTACGAGCAGTACTTC CASSSEAGAGYEQYF
TRBJ1-6 . TRBD1 TRBV4-3 TGCGCCAGCAGCCAGCAGGGGGCTAGGTCACCCCTCCACTTT CASSQQGARSPLHF
TRBJ2-5 . TRBD1 TRBV25-1 TGTGCCAGCAGTGCCCCGGGGACAGCGGAGACCCAGTACTTC CASSAPGTAETQYF
TRBJ2-5 . . TRBV4-1 TGCGCCAGCAGCCCCCCGAGCAGGGGAGAGACCCAGTACTTC CASSPPSRGETQYF
TRBJ1-2 . TRBD1 TRBV4-3 TGCGCCAGCAGCCTTTACAGGGGGGCCTTAAATGGCTACACCTTC CASSLYRGALNGYTF
TRBJ1-2 . TRBD1 TRBV28 TGTGCCAGCAGTTCGACAGGGGATCCCAACTATGGCTACACCTTC CASSSTGDPNYGYTF
TRBJ2-3 . . TRBV5-1 TGCGCCAGCAGCTTTTCCAGGGACACAGATACGCAGTATTTT CASSFSRDTDTQYF
TRBJ2-2 once . TRBV7-2 TGTGCCAGCAGCTTAGCGTGGGAGACCGGGGAGCTGTTTTTT CASSLAWETGELFF
TRBJ1-6 . . TRBV28 TGTGCCAGCAGTTTAGAGGGGGACGGGAATTCACCCCTCCACTTT CASSLEGDGNSPLHF
TRBJ2-5 . . TRBV6-5 TGTGCCAGCAGTTACTCGAAGGCGGAGGAGACCCAGTACTTC CASSYSKAEETQYF
TRBJ1-2 few TRBD1 TRBV6-6 TGTGCCAGCAGTTACTCGAGGGACAGGGTGTTTGGCTACACCTTC CASSYSRDRVFGYTF
TRBJ2-7 once . TRBV19 TGTGCCAGTGCGGGACGGTTGGGGTACGAGCAGTACTTC CASAGRLGYEQYF
TRBJ2-2 once TRBD2 TRBV2 TGTGCCAGCAGTCCTCTAGCGGGGGGGAACACCGGGGAGCTGTTTTTT CASSPLAGGNTGELFF
TRBJ2-5 once TRBD1 TRBV11-2 TGTGCCAGCAGCTTGGACAGGGGAGGAGAGACCCAGTACTTC CASSLDRGGETQYF
TRBJ1-6 once TRBD1 TRBV12-3/TRBV12-4 TGTGCCAGCAGTACCGGACAGGGTTCACCCCTCCACTTT CASSTGQGSPLHF
TRBJ1-1 . TRBD1 TRBV30 TGTGCCTGGGCAAAGGACAGGCGGGACACTGAAGCTTTCTTT CAWAKDRRDTEAFF
TRBJ2-3 . . TRBV14 TGTGCCAGCAGCCAAGCCCCAACCCCACGGGATACGCAGTATTTT CASSQAPTPRDTQYF
TRBJ2-5 . TRBD2 TRBV7-2 TGTGCCAGCAGCCTAAGGGGCGGGGGGGTTTCCGTCCAAGAGACCCAGTACTTC CASSLRGGGVSVQETQYF
TRBJ2-5 . TRBD1 TRBV10-3 TGTGCCATCTCCCGGGACAGCCAAGAGACCCAGTACTTC CAISRDSQETQYF
TRBJ1-1 . . TRBV3-1/TRBV3-2 TGTGCCAGCAGCCAAGACAGGAACACTGAAGCTTTCTTT CASSQDRNTEAFF
TRBJ1-5 once . TRBV10-3 TGTGCCATCAGTGTCAGGGACATTCAGCCCCAGCATTTT CAISVRDIQPQHF
TRBJ2-3 . . TRBV5-6 TGTGCCAGCAGCTTGGTCGGACAGGATACGCAGTATTTT CASSLVGQDTQYF
TRBJ1-2 medium-sized . TRBV4-1 TGCGCCAGCAGCCACGACTCCCGGGAGAACTATGGCTACACCTTC CASSHDSRENYGYTF
TRBJ1-2 . . TRBV19 TGTGCCAGTACGGGACACTTCTATGGCTACACCTTC CASTGHFYGYTF
TRBJ2-2 . . TRBV6-5 TGTGCCAGCAGTTTCCGGACACTCGCGAACACCGGGGAGCTGTTTTTT CASSFRTLANTGELFF
TRBJ1-1 . . TRBV30 TGTGCCTGGAGTGTACTTCATCCTGAAGCTTTCTTT CAWSVLHPEAFF
TRBJ2-7 . TRBD1 TRBV2 TGTGCCAGTTGCCGGGACAGCGGATACGAGCAGTACTTC CASCRDSGYEQYF
TRBJ2-5 once TRBD2 TRBV7-2 TGTGCCAGCGGTGGGCTAGCGGGACCCGGGACCCAGTACTTC CASGGLAGPGTQYF
TRBJ2-4 . . TRBV12-3/TRBV12-4 TGTGCCAGCAGTGCCAGGGGCATTCAGTACTTC CASSARGIQYF
TRBJ1-5 few . TRBV21-1 TGTGCCAGAAGGGGCCGTATAGGGTTT CARRGRIGF
TRBJ2-1 . TRBD1 TRBV27 TGTGCCAGCAGTCTGACAGGGCGGAGCTCCTACAATGAGCAGTTCTTC CASSLTGRSSYNEQFF
TRBJ1-1 . TRBD1 TRBV30 TGTGCCTGGAGTCCGGACAGGGGGGGCACTGAAGCTTTCTTT CAWSPDRGGTEAFF
TRBJ2-2 once TRBD1 TRBV11-3 TGTGCCAGCAGCCTTGGGACAGGGGTGACCGGGGAGCTGTTTTTT CASSLGTGVTGELFF